The 24 T cell receptor beta chains below were found in one sample sequenced in a study of shared clonotypes between healthy human individuals. Sequencing used immunoSEQ multiplex PCR; TCRdb keeps in-frame clones, though not all of them. The sample consists of 650,000 to 700,000 clones, about 92% of them appearing once. The sequenced material came from memory CD8+ T cells from PBMCs. Subset given: CD45RO+ cells pooled with CCR7-negative TemRA cells. The source is a man aged 18-30 years in good health. Some clones in this sample may be carry-over from other donors' samples.

The DNA of the CDR3 is TGTGCCAGCAGCTTAGCAGGGATAGCTCAAGAAGTGCAGTACTTC. Translation gives CASSLAGIAQEVQYF. This chain connects TRBV7-3 to TRBJ2-7; D might be TRBD1 (5 bases). Trimming shortened V by 2 bases and J by 9 bases, and 20 bases separated the two germline ends. Looked up from germline, CDR1 is SGHTA and CDR2 is FQGTGA. This CDR3 contains 15 residues.

J is TRBJ2-7 and V is TRBV11-2; the D gene is possibly TRBD1 (6 bases). V was shortened by 5 bases and J by 7 bases, with 15 bases between the two germline ends. There are 13 residues in the CDR3. Looked up from germline, CDR1 is SGHAT and CDR2 is FQNNGV. The DNA of the CDR3 is TGTGCCAGCAGCGCCGGGACAACGGTGGAGCAGTACTTC. This sequence encodes CASSAGTTVEQYF.

This clone was counted a single time. J is TRBJ2-5 and V is TRBV19; D uncertain. The germline V gene encodes CDR1 LNHDA and CDR2 SQIVND (reference sequence). The CDR3 consists of 15 residues. Trimming shortened V by 3 bases and J by 1 base, and 12 bases separated the two germline ends. This CDR3 reads CASSIAEETQETQYF. In DNA, the CDR3 is TGTGCCAGTAGTATTGCAGAGGAAACCCAAGAGACCCAGTACTTC.

In its sample, this clone was seen once. The gene calls are TRBV28 and TRBJ2-2; D is uncertain. The CDR3 length is 12 residues. Germline V gene lookup returns CDR1 MDHEN and CDR2 SYDVKM. Trimming cost V 4 bases and J 6 bases, with 6 bases left between them. CDR3 DNA: TGTGCCAGCAGTTCATTCCCCGGGGAGCTGTTTTTT. It is translated as CASSSFPGELFF.

The chain recombines TRBV7-2 with TRBJ2-5; TRBD1 matches 7 bases. J was trimmed by 4 bases and V by 4 bases; bases with no gene match: 9. From germline, CDR1 is SGHTA and CDR2 FQGNSA. The length of the CDR3 is 15 residues. The CDR3 sequence is CASSSRKQGRETQYF. The CDR3 nucleotides are TGTGCCAGCAGCTCCCGTAAACAGGGGCGAGAGACCCAGTACTTC.

The chain has TRBV7-6 and TRBJ1-3; D uncertain. Germline V CDR1 and CDR2: SGHVS, FNYEAQ. There are 16 residues in the CDR3. V shed 1 base and J shed 0 bases, with 10 bases lying between them. CDR3 region: CASSLELRVSGNTIYF. Here the CDR3 DNA reads TGTGCCAGCAGCTTAGAATTAAGGGTCTCTGGAAACACCATATATTTT. The variable domain in full, with the rest retrieved from reference TRBV7-6 and TRBJ1-3, is GAGVSQSPRYKVTKRGQDVALRCDPISGHVSLYWYRQALGQGPEFLTYFNYEAQQDKSGLPNDRFSAERPEGSISTLTIQRTEQRDSAMYRCASSLELRVSGNTIYFGEGSWLTVV.

The chain links TRBV10-2 to TRBJ2-7; D may be TRBD1 or TRBD2 (5 bases each). The V gene lost 3 bases and the J gene lost 5 bases, with 14 bases spanning the gap. This CDR3 region has 14 residues. CDR1 WSHSY and CDR2 SAAADI come from the germline V gene. The DNA of the CDR3 is TGCGCCAGCAGTGACAGGGCCTTCGGGAACGAGCAGTACTTC. This translates into CASSDRAFGNEQYF.

This chain joins TRBV11-2 and TRBJ2-7; D uncertain. CDR3 size: 16 residues. V lost 1 base and J lost 0, with 13 bases in between. Germline values: CDR1 SGHAT, CDR2 FQNNGV. The CDR3 is CASSLGGQLRSYEQYF. The CDR3 DNA is TGTGCCAGCAGCTTAGGTGGGCAGCTGCGCTCCTACGAGCAGTACTTC.

The J gene is TRBJ1-1, the V gene TRBV19; maybe TRBD1 (5 bases). CDR1 and CDR2 (germline): LNHDA, SQIVND (reference sequence). The length of the CDR3 is 13 residues. Between the trimmed V and J ends, which lost 3 bases and 6 bases, there was a span of 11 bases. Here the CDR3 reads CASSMRGTAEAFF. The CDR3 DNA follows: TGTGCCAGTAGTATGAGGGGCACGGCTGAAGCTTTCTTT.

The genes are TRBV6-6 and TRBJ2-2; D ambiguous. The CDR3 spans 15 residues. Germline V CDR1 and CDR2: MNHNY, SVGAGI (reference sequence). Trimming stripped 2 bases from V and 1 base from J, with 8 bases between. CDR3 protein: CASSYLGENTGELFF. CDR3 DNA: TGTGCCAGCAGTTACCTGGGCGAGAACACCGGGGAGCTGTTTTTT.

The chain is built from TRBV7-8 and TRBJ2-3; TRBD2 matches at 9 bases. V lost 5 bases, J lost 4 bases, and 10 bases stayed unmatched. The length of the CDR3 is 16 residues. Germline CDR1 SGHVS, CDR2 FQNEAQ. CDR3 coding DNA: TGTGCCAGCAGCCACGTTAGCGGGAGATACTCAGATACGCAGTATTTT. As protein: CASSHVSGRYSDTQYF.

The chain carries TRBV6-5 and TRBJ2-1, with TRBD1 matching over 8 bases. Germline CDR1 MNHEY, CDR2 SVGAGI. This CDR3 has 15 residues. V lost 6 bases to trimming and J lost 10 bases; unmatched junction nucleotides: 14. The CDR3 is CASSPPGGGGYEQFF. As DNA, the CDR3 is TGTGCCAGCAGCCCCCCAGGGGGCGGAGGGTACGAGCAGTTCTTC.

The chain links TRBV15 to TRBJ2-1; 8 bases are a match to TRBD1. The CDR3 extends over 19 amino acids. Trimming removed 3 bases from V and 0 bases from J; junction bases left unmatched: 13. Germline CDR1 and CDR2: LNHNV and YYDKDF (reference sequence). The CDR3: CATSRLLGQVLGSYNEQFF. As DNA, the CDR3 is TGTGCCACCAGCAGGCTATTGGGACAGGTACTGGGCTCCTACAATGAGCAGTTCTTC.

The chain carries TRBV7-9 and TRBJ2-3, with 10 bases identical to TRBD2. V dropped 3 bases and J dropped 4; count of bases not matched to a gene: 1. The germline V gene encodes CDR1 SEHNR and CDR2 FQNEAQ (reference sequence). The CDR3 length is 14 residues. The CDR3 nucleotides are TGTGCCAGCAGCTTGAGCGGGAGGGCAGATACGCAGTATTTT. The encoded protein is CASSLSGRADTQYF.

With regard to this clone: The junction shows a germline mismatch at one end, possibly a read error. The sample carries other DNA sequences with the same CDR3. The chain is built from TRBV7-9 and TRBJ1-5; D is unclear. Germline V gene data show CDR1 as SEHNR and CDR2 as FQNEAQ (reference sequence). This CDR3 comprises 15 residues. The CDR3 region is CASATGVSGNQPQHF. CDR3 in DNA: TGTGCCAGCGCTACCGGTGTATCGGGCAATCAGCCTCAGCATTTT. Full variable domain (remainder filled in from reference TRBV7-9 and TRBJ1-5): DTGVSQNPRHKITKRGQNVTFRCDPISEHNRLYWYRQTLGQGPEFLTYFQNEAQLEKSRLLSDRFSAERPKGSFSTLEIQRTEQGDSAMYLCASATGVSGNQPQHFGDGTRLSIL.

This sequence joins TRBV7-9 and TRBJ2-5; 10 positions agree with TRBD2. CDR3 size: 17 residues. Per the germline V gene, CDR1 is SEHNR and CDR2 is FQNEAQ (reference sequence). Trimming removed 0 bases from V and 5 bases from J; junction bases left unmatched: 9. The CDR3 bases are TGTGCCAGCAGCTTAGCGAGCCTAGCGGGAGCGGGGGAGACCCAGTACTTC. It codes for CASSLASLAGAGETQYF.

The chain is built from TRBV30 and TRBJ2-2, with D tentatively TRBD2 (6 bases). The ends were cut back, 0 bases at V and 5 bases at J, with 13 bases in the middle. The CDR3 loop spans 15 amino acids. The germline gives CDR1 GTSNPN, CDR2 SVGIG (reference sequence). CDR3 coding DNA: TGTGCCTGGAGTGTCAGGCGGGATAGTACCGGGGAGCTGTTTTTT. Its translation: CAWSVRRDSTGELFF.

This rearrangement joins TRBV28 to TRBJ2-2; 12 bases align to TRBD2. Germline V gene sequence: CDR1 MDHEN, CDR2 SYDVKM. After removal of 5 bases from V and 0 bases from J, the junction contained 4 bases not matched to a gene. This CDR3 has 17 amino acids. CDR3: CASSRLAGDPNTGELFF. CDR3 sequence (DNA): TGTGCCAGCAGTCGACTAGCGGGAGATCCGAACACCGGGGAGCTGTTTTTT.

The rearrangement links TRBV6-1 to TRBJ1-2, with a weak D call TRBD1 (5 bases). The CDR3 sequence is 15 residues long. The V gene lost 3 bases and the J gene lost 5 bases, with 16 bases spanning the gap. Per germline, CDR1 MNHNS and CDR2 SASEGT. CDR3 sequence: CASSDWLGGRYGYTF. In nucleotides, the CDR3 is TGTGCCAGCAGTGACTGGTTGGGGGGGAGATATGGCTACACCTTC.

This chain uses TRBV27 with TRBJ2-7; TRBD1 or TRBD2 may be the D gene (5 bases each). The CDR3 extends over 15 amino acids. Germline CDR1 and CDR2: MNHEY and SMNVEV (reference sequence). V was clipped by 6 bases and J by 7 bases, with 22 bases between them. CDR3 loop: CASSPWEGARVEQYF. The CDR3 DNA is TGTGCCAGCAGCCCCTGGGAAGGGGCGCGGGTGGAGCAGTACTTC.

This rearrangement joins TRBV28 to TRBJ1-2; possible D gene TRBD1, 5 bases. This CDR3 is 13 amino acids long. V was cut by 11 bases and J by 5 bases, with 18 bases left in between. Germline CDR1 is MDHEN and CDR2 is SYDVKM. CDR3 amino acids: CAARPGWGYGYTF. The CDR3 DNA reads TGTGCCGCTCGACCGGGGTGGGGGTATGGCTACACCTTC.

This chain uses TRBV9 with TRBJ1-2; D is undetermined. Trimming left V 5 bases short and J 4 bases short, with 18 bases between. This CDR3 comprises 15 residues. Germline-derived CDR1 and CDR2 are SGDLS and YYNGEE. CDR3 DNA sequence: TGTGCCAGCAGTTACGACTCGCAGCCCCTCTATGGCTACACCTTC. Its translation: CASSYDSQPLYGYTF.

Notes on this clone: Other DNA sequences in this specimen translate into the identical CDR3. V usage is TRBV4-3 and J usage is TRBJ2-7; the match to TRBD1 covers 8 bases. The length of the CDR3 is 14 residues. Germline V gives CDR1 LGHNA, CDR2 YSLEER. Trimming at V came to 3 bases and at J to 2 bases, leaving 3 bases not matched to a gene. The CDR3 nucleotides are TGCGCCAGCAGCCAGGGGACAGGACCCTACGAGCAGTACTTC. It is translated as CASSQGTGPYEQYF.

This chain joins TRBV11-2 and TRBJ2-1; TRBD2 matches 13 bases. J was trimmed by 8 bases and V by 5 bases; bases with no gene match: 9. Looked up from germline, CDR1 is SGHAT and CDR2 is FQNNGV. The CDR3 runs 16 residues. The CDR3 DNA sequence: TGTGCCAGCAGCCCGTGGACTAGCGGGAGTTCTGATGAGCAGTTCTTC. It encodes CASSPWTSGSSDEQFF. Based on the CDR3 plus reference TRBV11-2 and TRBJ2-1, the full variable domain is EAGVAQSPRYKIIEKRQSVAFWCNPISGHATLYWYQQILGQGPKLLIQFQNNGVVDDSQLPKDRFSAERLKGVDSTLKIQPAKLEDSAVYLCASSPWTSGSSDEQFFGPGTRLTVL.